One and the same sample provided the 16 T cell receptor beta chains below, sequenced in a study of response to subunit inactivated influenza vaccine. Using its own MiXCR run on the RT-PCR reads, TCRdb lists one record per CDR3 protein. The sample lists about 190,000 distinct CDR3 sequences; 13% to 15% were seen once. The input for sequencing was CD8+ T cells sorted from PBMCs, taken roughly 5 days after vaccination. The receptors stem from a man aged 45 to 65 who received an inactivated influenza vaccine.

The chain uses TRBV4-2 and TRBJ2-5, with 8 positions matching TRBD1. This CDR3 spans 13 amino acids. Per the germline V gene, CDR1 is LGHNA and CDR2 is YNFKEQ. Trimming took 3 bases from V and 3 from J; bases not matched to a gene: 0. The CDR3 DNA is TGTGCCAGCAGCCAGACAGGGGAAGAGACCCAGTACTTC. This translates into CASSQTGEETQYF.

The chain has TRBV2 and TRBJ2-5; D may be TRBD1 (5 bases). V gave up 3 bases and J gave up 4 bases, with 15 bases separating them. The CDR3 runs to 15 residues. Germline assignment: CDR1 SNHLY and CDR2 FYNNEI. CDR3 loop: CASSEGQTTSETQYF. DNA of the CDR3: TGTGCCAGCAGTGAGGGGCAGACAACCTCAGAGACCCAGTACTTC.

This clonotype occurred a few times. CDR3 region: CASSSPGGTDYTF. The CDR3 DNA reads as TGTGCCAGCAGCTCCCCGGGAGGCACGGACTACACCTTC. The V gene is TRBV13, the J gene TRBJ1-2, with D uncertain. Germline V CDR1 and CDR2: PRHDT, FYEKMQ (reference sequence). This CDR3 is 13 amino acids long. V lost 4 bases to trimming and J lost 10 bases, with 16 bases between them.

This clonotype was seen a few times. Compared with germline, one end of the junction differs, possibly owing to a read error. The chain couples TRBV7-9 to TRBJ1-1; a weak D match, TRBD1 (6 bases). The CDR3 is 14 amino acids. The germline CDR1 and CDR2 sequences are SEHNR and FQNEAQ (reference sequence). The CDR3 region has the DNA TGTGCCAGCAGTTTAGCGAGGGGGACCACTGAAGCTTTCTTT. As protein: CASSLARGTTEAFF.

This chain links TRBV2 with TRBJ1-6, with 7 bases that match TRBD1. V was pared by 7 bases and J by 0 bases, with 6 bases of the junction left unmatched. This CDR3 has 16 residues. CDR1 and CDR2 (germline): SNHLY, FYNNEI. In DNA, the CDR3 is TGTGCCAGCACCGAGGGGGCGAACTCCTATAATTCACCCCTCCACTTT. It yields the protein CASTEGANSYNSPLHF.

This clonotype has only a few counts. V and J are TRBV30 and TRBJ2-7; 7 bases match TRBD1. Germline trimming cut 2 bases from V and 0 bases from J; bases unmatched to any gene: 7. Germline CDR1 and CDR2: GTSNPN and SVGIG (reference sequence). The CDR3 loop spans 15 amino acids. In DNA form, the CDR3 reads TGTGCCTGGAGTCAGGGGGTTGGGGGCTCCTACGAGCAGTACTTC. Its protein is CAWSQGVGGSYEQYF.

This clonotype was counted ten times or more. The CDR3 region is CSAIQVATEAFF. Here the CDR3 DNA reads TGCAGTGCCATTCAAGTGGCCACTGAAGCTTTCTTT. J is TRBJ1-1 and V is TRBV20-1; unclear D gene. Trimming stripped 6 bases from V and 4 bases from J, with 12 bases between. The germline CDR1 and CDR2 sequences are DFQATT and SNEGSKA (reference sequence). CDR3 length: 12 amino acids.

This clonotype was counted a few times. This chain connects TRBV19 to TRBJ2-7; 7 positions match TRBD2. Germline V gives CDR1 LNHDA, CDR2 SQIVND (reference sequence). The CDR3 is made up of 13 amino acids. Losses at the gene ends were 5 bases for V and 3 bases for J; bases not matched to a gene: 4. CDR3 in DNA: TGTGCCAGTAGTGCCGGGACTATCTACGAGCAGTACTTC. It specifies CASSAGTIYEQYF.

This clonotype was observed at least ten times. This rearrangement joins TRBV25-1 to TRBJ2-7, with 7 bases aligning to TRBD1. The CDR3 loop spans 14 amino acids. Germline CDR1 is MGHDK and CDR2 is SYGVNS. V lost 4 bases to trimming and J lost 2 bases; unmatched junction nucleotides: 5. The DNA of the CDR3 is TGTGCCAGCAGTGGCAGGGGGAGTCCCTACGAGCAGTACTTC. The encoded protein is CASSGRGSPYEQYF.

This clonotype has more than one count but fewer than ten. This chain links TRBV6-5 with TRBJ2-5; TRBD1 is a possible D gene (6 bases). The CDR3 contains 14 residues. The germline V gene has CDR1 MNHEY and CDR2 SVGAGI. V lost 1 base and J 4 bases, leaving 10 bases between the germline ends. The CDR3 DNA sequence: TGTGCCAGCAGTTACTGGGCAGGGGCAGAGACCCAGTACTTC. This gives the protein CASSYWAGAETQYF.

In its sample, this clonotype was seen many times. The chain uses TRBV6-2 or TRBV6-3 and TRBJ2-1, with D possibly TRBD2 on 5 matching bases. The CDR3 is 15 amino acids. Germline-derived CDR1 and CDR2 are MNHEY and SVGEGT. The V gene lost 5 bases and the J gene lost 0 bases, with 11 bases spanning the gap. CDR3 amino acids: CASSLLDTSYNEQFF. The CDR3 DNA follows: TGTGCCAGCAGTCTACTAGACACCTCCTACAATGAGCAGTTCTTC.

This clonotype was seen a few times. The J gene is TRBJ1-5, the V gene TRBV4-3; D is unresolved. This CDR3 spans 14 amino acids. V lost 0 bases and J 2 bases, leaving 5 bases between the germline ends. Germline loops: CDR1 LGHNA, CDR2 YSLEER. CDR3 nucleotide sequence: TGCGCCAGCAGCCAAGATAACGGCAATCAGCCCCAGCATTTT. Its protein is CASSQDNGNQPQHF.

As concerns this clonotype: An end of the junction does not agree with germline; a read error may underlie this. The chain couples TRBV11-3 to TRBJ2-7; 8 nucleotides align to TRBD1. CDR1 SGHNT and CDR2 YENEEA come from the germline V gene. This CDR3 region has 15 residues. The CDR3 loop is CASSLGTGVPYEQYF. CDR3 DNA sequence: TGTGCCAGTAGCTTAGGGACAGGAGTTCCCTACGAGCAGTACTTC.

This clonotype has only a few counts. This chain joins TRBV12-3 or TRBV12-4 and TRBJ2-1; tentative D call: TRBD1 (5 bases). The V and J ends lost 3 bases and 9 bases respectively, with 15 bases between them. The CDR3 has 14 amino acids. The CDR3 nucleotides are TGTGCCAGCAGTTTCTACTCTGGGGCAGGTGAGCAGTTCTTC. Protein sequence: CASSFYSGAGEQFF.

This clonotype occurred many times. V is TRBV24-1 and J is TRBJ2-7; D tentatively reads TRBD1 or TRBD2 (5 bases each). Deletions cut 4 bases from V and 7 bases from J, with 10 bases between. CDR1 and CDR2 (germline): KGHDR, SFDVKD. The CDR3 is 12 residues long. Here the CDR3 DNA reads TGTGCCACCAGTGAGGGGACGGGGGAGCAGTACTTC. This translates into CATSEGTGEQYF.

This clonotype was picked up many times. This rearrangement joins TRBV6-1 to TRBJ1-4, with a possible D match to TRBD1 (6 bases). The CDR3 consists of 13 residues. CDR1 is MNHNS and CDR2 is SASEGT in the germline V gene. Trimming left V 7 bases short and J 6 bases short, with 12 bases between. CDR3: CASMGGGYEKLFF. For the CDR3, the DNA is TGTGCCAGCATGGGGGGGGGCTATGAAAAACTGTTTTTT.